The next 2 T cell receptor beta chains were all read from a single sample in a study of cytomegalovirus exposure and HLA in healthy donors. PCR involved 60 Vbeta and 13 Jbeta primers. Clones were read by immunoSEQ multiplex PCR, and TCRdb kept only the in-frame ones, dropping some. The sample gives 75,000 to 80,000 clones, around three quarters of which show up once; around 0.96% is in the top ten. Material for sequencing was PBMCs. These receptors originate from a male donor in good health and CMV-seronegative.

V usage is TRBV6-1 and J usage is TRBJ2-7; 10 nucleotides match TRBD2. The V segment lost 6 bases and the J segment 0 bases; nucleotides outside the gene matches: 5. The CDR3 is 15 residues long. Looked up from germline, CDR1 is MNHNS and CDR2 is SASEGT. CDR3 residues: CASRKLAGSSYEQYF. The CDR3 DNA follows: TGTGCCAGCAGAAAACTAGCGGGGAGCTCCTACGAGCAGTACTTC.

J is TRBJ2-5 and V is TRBV6-1, with 9 nucleotides matching TRBD2. V lost 4 bases to trimming and J lost 3 bases; unmatched junction nucleotides: 3. The length of the CDR3 is 14 residues. Germline V lookup: CDR1 MNHNS, CDR2 SASEGT. The CDR3: CASSGGLAEETQYF. DNA of the CDR3: TGTGCCAGCAGTGGGGGACTAGCAGAAGAGACCCAGTACTTC.